The entry below describes one T cell receptor beta chain. The source of the sample is a study of blood T cell repertoires in COVID-19. Overall study: Nucleic acid was either cDNA or gDNA, and it came from T cells, B-cell-depleted T cells, or PBMCs.

Original processing notes: Reference gene primer amplification in the assay estimated nucleated cell counts. Using immunoSEQ multiplex PCR, the repertoire was profiled, and TCRdb retains in-frame clones only, with some absent. That table gives V, J and clone size, and the DNA gave D and trimming. This sample has roughly 250,000 clones, with approximately 85% found just once. The CDR3 loop spans 16 amino acids. With 0 bases clipped from V and 4 bases from J, the junction kept 3 bases outside the gene matches. Germline loops: CDR1 SGHTA, CDR2 FQGTGA. This chain connects TRBV7-3 to TRBJ2-1; 10 bases map to TRBD2. The source is a human donor with COVID-19, enrolled during active disease. The donor label of this sample is uncertain. The sample comprised peripheral blood. CDR3: CASSLTTSGAYNEQFF. CDR3 coding DNA: TGTGCCAGCAGCTTAACAACTAGCGGGGCGTACAATGAGCAGTTCTTC.